This T cell receptor beta chain was profiled in a study of blood T cell repertoires in COVID-19. This table comes from immunoSEQ multiplex PCR, and its TCRdb copy is limited to in-frame clones, with some not included. Here the sample spans about 260,000 clones, approximately 91% being singletons. This clone was seen once. The sequenced sample consisted of peripheral blood. The receptor was derived from a human donor in a cohort sampled during active COVID-19.

Here the CDR3 reads CASGGQLQRESLHF. CDR3 sequence (DNA): TGTGCCAGCGGGGGACAGCTGCAAAGGGAATCCCTCCACTTT. J is TRBJ1-6 and V is TRBV18, with 7 bases matching TRBD1. The CDR3 is 14 amino acids. J gave up 14 bases and V 8 bases, and 15 bases lay outside the gene matches. Looked up from germline, CDR1 is KGHSH and CDR2 is LQKENI.